This T cell receptor (beta chain) was captured by sequencing in a study of Graves' ophthalmopathy and Graves' hyperthyroidism. The germline gives CDR1 SNHLY, CDR2 FYNNEI. This CDR3 spans 12 amino acids. The V gene lost 6 bases and the J gene lost 7 bases, with 10 bases spanning the gap. General study points: Cross-validated, the 13-signature model showed 87.88%/81.08% sensitivity/specificity, and 80%/75% in the test set. Most expanded clonotypes from thyroid (those above 0.001 frequency) were also found in blood.

Other autoimmune diseases, uncontrolled infections, pregnancy or lactation ruled patients out of participation. Each diagnosis was determined on the basis of clinical symptoms, serum thyroxine, TRAb, thyroid ultrasound and orbital computed tomography. Amplified TCR beta CDR3 regions were obtained using RNA transcripts as template. The library came from an HTBI-primed first-round RT-PCR and a second-round multiplex PCR. TCRdb used MiXCR to reprocess the multiplex PCR reads, holding one entry per CDR3 protein. The profile shows a few hundred thousand distinct CDR3 sequences, roughly 21% of them singletons. This clonotype appeared many times. Its antigen is not identified.

The sequenced sample was peripheral blood. V usage is TRBV2 and J usage is TRBJ1-5; D uncertain. The TCR comes from a woman aged 18-30 years with stable Graves' hyperthyroidism. CDR3 nucleotides: TGTGCCAGCAGCACACGGAGGCAGCCCCAGCATTTT. Encoded protein: CASSTRRQPQHF.